This T cell receptor (beta chain) was retrieved from a study of T-cell memory formation after mild COVID-19. Background on the study: Among the donors, TCR clusters were largely specific to each donor.

5'RACE with constant-segment primers built TCRalpha and TCRbeta cDNA libraries with UMIs. TCRdb re-called the 5' RACE reads with MiXCR, one entry per CDR3 protein. The table has 45,000 to 55,000 distinct CDR3 sequences, around 7.3% seen once. Germline CDR1 and CDR2: SGHTA and FQGNSA. The CDR3 loop spans 12 amino acids. The V end was cut by 5 bases, the J end by 4 bases, with 8 bases between. Regarding the study as a whole: That cross-reactive memory joined was suggested by some responding clones appearing in pre-infection memory. Most CD4+ clones that shrank were in CM and EM, while CD8+ ones turned up in EMRA.

This clonotype turned up a few times. Its antigen is undetermined. The sequenced sample was PBMCs or a T cell subset sorted from them (not recorded which). V and J are TRBV7-2 and TRBJ1-2; D not certain. The receptor comes from a man between 18 and 29 years old who had mild COVID-19 (a few samples of this study predate the infection). Cell type and time point are not known. Here the CDR3 reads CASSAWSYGYTF. The CDR3 nucleotides read TGTGCCAGCAGCGCGTGGAGCTATGGCTACACCTTC. Filled out from reference TRBV7-2 and TRBJ1-2, the complete variable domain reads GAGVSQSPSNKVTEKGKDVELRCDPISGHTALYWYRQSLGQGLEFLIYFQGNSAPDKSGLPSDRFSAERTGGSVSTLTIQRTQQEDSAVYLCASSAWSYGYTFGSGTRLTVV.